Detailed here is one T cell receptor (beta chain). The antigen is undetermined. Per germline, CDR1 SGHTA and CDR2 FQGNSA. The CDR3 is made up of 15 amino acids. V was pared by 1 base and J by 5 bases, with 11 bases between. This entry belongs to a study of cytomegalovirus exposure and HLA in healthy donors. General study findings and limits: Exclusion applied to some V segments, including TRBV6-2 and TRBV6-3, as they were indistinguishable. A prior analysis recorded that most TCR beta V segments were productive about 87% or about 30% of the time.

The PCR ran on 60 Vbeta and 13 Jbeta primers. Some clones are missing from TCRdb's copy, which holds only in-frame ones; the method was immunoSEQ multiplex PCR. The sample holds just over 85,000 clones, 76% seen once. What was sequenced was PBMCs. The genes are TRBV7-2 and TRBJ2-2; perhaps TRBD2 as D (7 bases). The sequence derives from a man in his forties in good health and CMV-seronegative. In DNA form, the CDR3 reads TGTGCCAGCAGCTTAGACGGGGGGCGAACCGGGGAGCTGTTTTTT. Translating it yields CASSLDGGRTGELFF.